The clone carrying this T cell receptor (beta chain) was observed at least ten times. The data stem from a study of T cells in Graves' hyperthyroidism and ophthalmopathy. TCR beta CDR3 regions were amplified from RNA. Researchers ran a first-round RT-PCR on the TCR CDR3 using the HTBI primer set. TCRdb analysed the multiplex PCR reads with MiXCR anew, one entry per CDR3 protein. The sample lists about 620,000 distinct CDR3 sequences; 15% to 20% were seen once. The V end lost 6 bases, the J end lost 2 bases, and 13 bases lay between the germline ends. Germline loops: CDR1 SGHAT, CDR2 FQDESV (reference sequence). The CDR3 runs 14 residues.

This chain joins TRBV11-1 and TRBJ2-5; D is tentatively TRBD1 or TRBD2 (5 bases each). Sequences were obtained from blood. This clonotype was obtained from a woman under 40 with Graves' hyperthyroidism. The CDR3 DNA sequence: TGTGCCAGCAGTACGGAGGACAAACAAGAGACCCAGTACTTC. Protein: CASSTEDKQETQYF.